The source of this T cell receptor (beta chain) is a study of shared clonotypes between healthy human individuals. Study-wide context: Researchers assigned three CD4 naive, three CD4 memory, two CD8 naive and one CD8 memory plate to each donor. Whole-study results and caveats: Read depth was anticipated to influence clonotype sharing among donors.

Trimming cost V 2 bases and J 3 bases, with 12 bases left between them. CDR1 is SGHRS and CDR2 is YFSETQ in the germline V gene. The CDR3 runs to 15 residues. On this clone: No antigen is known for it.

Original data processing: For the immunoSEQ data, sequences were junction-only without quality scores, so filtering differed. Repertoires were generated with immunoSEQ multiplex PCR, while TCRdb's copy carries only in-frame clones and drops some. From that table come the V and J calls and clone size; the DNA was used to work out D and trimming. The sample lists 1 million to 1.3 million clones, around three quarters occurring once. Material: memory CD4+ T cells from PBMCs. Subset specified: CD45RA-negative fraction. The receptor was derived from a man younger than 35 in good health. Some clones in this sample may be carry-over from other donors' samples. V and J are TRBV5-1 and TRBJ2-1, with TRBD2 as a possible D gene (6 bases). Here the CDR3 reads CASSFLPGDYNEQFF. Here the CDR3 DNA reads TGCGCCAGCAGCTTTTTACCGGGAGACTACAATGAGCAGTTCTTC.